The clone carrying this T cell receptor (beta chain) was counted a single time. The antigen is not known. At one of its ends the junction is not consistent with the germline gene, which may arise from a read error. Amplification used 60 Vbeta primers and 13 Jbeta primers. TCRdb's table, derived via immunoSEQ multiplex PCR, lists solely in-frame clones and lacks some. Counted here are 120,000 or so clones, over 60% occurring once; the ten biggest clones make up around 1.3%. This sample is drawn from a study of cytomegalovirus exposure and HLA in healthy donors. Background on the study: Researchers found that about 84% of 300 to 450 genotyped donors fell within the Caucasian-associated ancestry cluster. General study results and limits: Rarity marked most TCR sequences, yet some public TCRs occurred in many donors. Indistinguishable V segments, including TRBV6-2 and TRBV6-3, were excluded.

The germline CDR1 and CDR2 sequences are SEHNR and FQNEAQ (reference sequence). This CDR3 spans 15 amino acids. The rearrangement uses TRBV7-9 and TRBJ1-1; perhaps TRBD1 as D (6 bases). The sequence was obtained from a female donor in good health and CMV-seronegative. Sequencing was performed on PBMCs. The CDR3 DNA reads as TGTTCCAGCAGCTTACCAGGGGCCCTGGGGACTGAAGCTTTCTTT. Translating it yields CSSSLPGALGTEAFF.